This T cell receptor (beta chain) comes out of a study of T-cell memory formation after mild COVID-19. Study conclusions and caveats: Mainly CM and EM harbored the contracting CD4+ clones; mainly EMRA harbored the CD8+ ones.

CDR1 is DFQATT, CDR2 SNEGSKA, per germline (reference sequence). The CDR3 has 14 residues. The germline V and J ends were trimmed by 4 bases and 2 bases, with 14 bases remaining between them. As for this clonotype: What it binds is not known.

Sample barcodes and UMIs were carried by the TCR alpha and TCR beta cDNA libraries that 5'RACE generated with constant-segment primers. TCRdb processed the 5' RACE reads anew with MiXCR; each CDR3 protein has one entry. The table lists approximately 250,000 distinct CDR3 sequences, roughly 14% of them singletons. V gene TRBV20-1 combines with J gene TRBJ1-1; a possible D gene is TRBD1 (5 bases). The sample consisted of PBMCs or a T cell subset sorted from them (not recorded which). This TCR derives from an adult woman who had mild COVID-19 (a few samples of this study predate the infection). Cell type and time point are not known. CDR3 amino acids: CSAKDGRTNTEAFF. The CDR3, as DNA: TGCAGTGCTAAAGACGGACGGACAAACACTGAAGCTTTCTTT.